The next 27 T cell receptor beta chains were all read from a single sample in a study of cytomegalovirus exposure and HLA in healthy donors. PCR was performed using 60 Vbeta and 13 Jbeta primers. Assay: immunoSEQ multiplex PCR; the TCRdb copy retains only in-frame clones and omits some. The sample carries 120,000 to 150,000 clones, roughly four fifths recorded once. Sequencing used PBMCs. The source is a woman aged 45-65 years in good health and CMV-seropositive.

The chain is built from TRBV7-2 and TRBJ2-7; tentative D call: TRBD1 (5 bases). The CDR3 totals 16 residues. Per the germline V gene, CDR1 is SGHTA and CDR2 is FQGNSA. V gave up 1 base and J gave up 0 bases, with 13 bases separating them. The CDR3 DNA sequence: TGTGCCAGCAGCTTAGAAGCCAGGGCGAACTCCTACGAGCAGTACTTC. It codes for CASSLEARANSYEQYF.

This clone was seen a few times. V is TRBV13 and J is TRBJ2-2; 9 positions agree with TRBD2. The V gene's germline CDR1 is PRHDT and CDR2 FYEKMQ (reference sequence). Trimming removed 7 bases from V and 1 base from J; junction bases left unmatched: 10. The CDR3 is 17 amino acids. The CDR3 DNA follows: TGTGCCAGCACCTCTTACGTAGCGGGGGAGAACACCGGGGAGCTGTTTTTT. Its translation is CASTSYVAGENTGELFF.

The chain has TRBV6-4 and TRBJ1-2, with 7 bases identical to TRBD1. Germline-derived CDR1 and CDR2 are MRHNA and SNTAGT. The V and J ends lost 7 bases and 5 bases, in that order; junction bases with no gene match: 4. The CDR3 contains 12 residues. CDR3 DNA: TGTGCCAGCAAAGGACAGGAATATGGCTACACCTTC. It specifies CASKGQEYGYTF.

V and J are TRBV7-8 and TRBJ2-1; 10 positions match TRBD2. The length of the CDR3 is 15 residues. CDR1 is SGHVS, CDR2 FQNEAQ, per germline. After removal of 5 bases from V and 9 bases from J, the junction contained 10 bases not matched to a gene. For the CDR3, the DNA is TGTGCCAGCAGCAAGGGCCCCAGCGGGGGGGGTGAGCAGTTCTTC. Translation gives CASSKGPSGGGEQFF.

This clone was observed once. This sequence joins TRBV15 and TRBJ1-5; 9 bases align to TRBD1. Trimming took 2 bases from V and 1 from J; bases not matched to a gene: 6. CDR1 is LNHNV, CDR2 YYDKDF, per germline (reference sequence). The CDR3 length is 17 residues. As DNA, the CDR3 is TGTGCCACCAGCAGATCCGGGACAGGGTGGAGCAATCAGCCCCAGCATTTT. Protein: CATSRSGTGWSNQPQHF.

This clone has just one count. The rearrangement links TRBV5-1 to TRBJ1-6; 9 nucleotides align to TRBD1. The CDR3 is made up of 15 amino acids. Germline CDR1 and CDR2: SGHRS and YFSETQ. V was pared by 0 bases and J by 5 bases, with 0 bases of the junction left unmatched. The CDR3 DNA sequence: TGCGCCAGCAGCTTGGGACAGGGGGATAATTCACCCCTCCACTTT. Protein product: CASSLGQGDNSPLHF.

This clone appeared a few times. The rearrangement links TRBV28 to TRBJ2-5; tentative D call: TRBD1 (5 bases). Germline assignment: CDR1 MDHEN and CDR2 SYDVKM. This CDR3 region has 16 residues. V was shortened by 5 bases and J by 4 bases, with 20 bases between the two germline ends. CDR3 coding DNA: TGTGCCAGCAGTCCCCCGTCGGGTGGGGCTGGAGAGACCCAGTACTTC. It is translated as CASSPPSGGAGETQYF.

V is TRBV6-1 and J is TRBJ2-3; the match to TRBD2 covers 9 bases. Germline CDR1 MNHNS, CDR2 SASEGT. This CDR3 has 15 amino acids. The ends lost 6 bases at V and 2 bases at J; junction bases unmatched: 6. CDR3 amino acids: CASRATSGPTDTQYF. In DNA form, the CDR3 reads TGTGCCAGCAGGGCGACTAGCGGACCCACAGATACGCAGTATTTT.

The rearrangement joins TRBV15 to TRBJ2-5; 7 nucleotides agree with TRBD1. This CDR3 spans 14 amino acids. CDR1 and CDR2 (germline): LNHNV, YYDKDF (reference sequence). Germline trimming cut 6 bases from V and 1 base from J; bases unmatched to any gene: 5. In DNA, the CDR3 is TGTGCCACCAGGGGACAGATGCGCCAAGAGACCCAGTACTTC. Protein: CATRGQMRQETQYF.

The rearrangement uses TRBV18 and TRBJ2-6; no definite D call. CDR1 is KGHSH, CDR2 LQKENI, per germline. Trimming pared 5 bases from V and 0 bases from J, leaving 11 bases between. CDR3 length: 16 amino acids. CDR3 DNA: TGTGCCAGCTCAAATGTTATTCGCTCTGGGGCCAACGTCCTGACTTTC. This gives the protein CASSNVIRSGANVLTF.

This clone is a singleton in its sample. The V and J genes are TRBV9 and TRBJ2-2; D is possibly TRBD1 (5 bases). The CDR3 runs to 15 residues. Germline-derived CDR1 and CDR2 are SGDLS and YYNGEE. V was pared by 0 bases and J by 8 bases, with 14 bases between. CDR3 region: CASSVVAGSRGELFF. The DNA of the CDR3 is TGTGCCAGCAGCGTAGTTGCAGGGTCCCGGGGGGAGCTGTTTTTT.

As regards this clone: The junction departs from the called germline gene at one end, perhaps through a read error. This sequence joins TRBV5-1 and TRBJ2-6; D perhaps matches TRBD2 (7 bases). Germline V gene sequence: CDR1 SGHRS, CDR2 YFSETQ. This CDR3 is 19 amino acids long. The CDR3 DNA reads as TGCGCCAGCAGCTTGGTCCGGGACACGGGAGGCTCTGGGGCCAACGGCCTGACTTTC. It yields the protein CASSLVRDTGGSGANGLTF.

This sequence joins TRBV2 and TRBJ2-7; 9 positions match TRBD2. The V and J ends lost 7 bases and 4 bases, in that order; junction bases with no gene match: 11. The CDR3 loop spans 15 amino acids. Germline V lookup: CDR1 SNHLY, CDR2 FYNNEI. The CDR3: CASKGSGGTRYEQYF. CDR3 sequence (DNA): TGTGCCAGCAAAGGTAGCGGGGGCACGAGGTACGAGCAGTACTTC.

This chain links TRBV7-3 with TRBJ2-3; the D gene is possibly TRBD1 (6 bases). This CDR3 has 14 amino acids. The V and J ends lost 4 bases and 2 bases respectively, with 10 bases between them. Germline CDR1 reads SGHTA; CDR2 reads FQGTGA. CDR3 sequence (DNA): TGTGCCAGCAGCTGGAACAGGGACACAGATACGCAGTATTTT. Its protein product is CASSWNRDTDTQYF. The variable domain in full, with the rest retrieved from reference TRBV7-3 and TRBJ2-3, is GAGVSQTPSNKVTEKGKYVELRCDPISGHTALYWYRQSLGQGPEFLIYFQGTGAADDSGLPNDRFFAVRPEGSVSTLKIQRTERGDSAVYLCASSWNRDTDTQYFGPGTRLTVL.

The chain is built from TRBV5-1 and TRBJ1-6; tentative D call: TRBD1 (5 bases). CDR3 length: 17 amino acids. The germline gives CDR1 SGHRS, CDR2 YFSETQ. Deletions cut 0 bases from V and 7 bases from J, with 17 bases between. The CDR3 sequence is CASSLGNSGRGNSPLHF. DNA for the CDR3: TGCGCCAGCAGCTTGGGGAATTCGGGGCGGGGAAATTCACCCCTCCACTTT.

The chain employs TRBV7-4 and TRBJ1-2, with TRBD1 identical over 8 bases. Germline V gene lookup returns CDR1 SGHVT and CDR2 SQSDAQ. CDR3 length: 13 amino acids. The V and J ends lost 6 bases and 4 bases, in that order; junction bases with no gene match: 4. This chain's CDR3 is CASRQGGGYGYTF. The CDR3 DNA sequence: TGTGCCAGCAGACAGGGGGGGGGCTATGGCTACACCTTC.

The chain uses TRBV28 and TRBJ2-7; TRBD1 matches 8 bases. J lost 2 bases, V lost 6 bases, and 6 bases had no gene match. The length of the CDR3 is 14 residues. Germline V gene data show CDR1 as MDHEN and CDR2 as SYDVKM. CDR3 bases: TGTGCCAGCAGGTACGGGACAGGAGCCTACGAGCAGTACTTC. It translates to CASRYGTGAYEQYF.

The rearrangement uses TRBV5-5 and TRBJ1-4; 9 nucleotides agree with TRBD1. The CDR3 is made up of 15 amino acids. Germline V gene lookup returns CDR1 SGHKS and CDR2 YYEKEE (reference sequence). The V gene end was trimmed by 0 bases and the J gene end by 8 bases; junction bases not matched to a gene: 5. The CDR3 reads CASSLAGQGEEKLFF. The DNA for the CDR3 is TGTGCCAGCAGCTTGGCGGGACAGGGTGAAGAAAAACTGTTTTTT.

The chain links TRBV4-2 to TRBJ2-1, with 7 positions matching TRBD2. Germline CDR1 reads LGHNA; CDR2 reads YNFKEQ. The CDR3 contains 16 residues. The trim removed 0 bases at V and 10 bases at J, leaving 12 bases unmatched. The CDR3 bases are TGTGCCAGCAGCCAAGAGGGCGAGAGGATTAGCGGGGAGCAGTTCTTC. Amino acids: CASSQEGERISGEQFF.

The V and J genes are TRBV19 and TRBJ1-5; TRBD1 matches 9 bases. Trimming at V came to 10 bases and at J to 4 bases, leaving 5 bases not matched to a gene. This CDR3 spans 13 amino acids. CDR1 and CDR2 (germline): LNHDA, SQIVND (reference sequence). The CDR3 protein is CATGTGRNQPQHF. CDR3 sequence (DNA): TGTGCCACCGGGACAGGGAGGAATCAGCCCCAGCATTTT.

The sample holds a few counts of this clone. CDR3 in amino acids: CATSREVQGQGRPDTQYF. The DNA for the CDR3 is TGTGCCACCAGCAGAGAAGTCCAGGGACAGGGGCGCCCAGATACGCAGTATTTT. The chain links TRBV15 to TRBJ2-3, with TRBD1 matching over 10 bases. The CDR3 sequence is 18 residues long. The germline CDR1 and CDR2 sequences are LNHNV and YYDKDF (reference sequence). V lost 0 bases and J lost 4; bases outside the gene matches: 10.

This clone was counted a few times. The chain couples TRBV6-1 to TRBJ1-5; 9 bases match TRBD1. The junction had 8 bases not matched to a gene; V was cut back by 4 bases and J by 4 bases. The V gene's germline CDR1 is MNHNS and CDR2 SASEGT. The CDR3 runs to 16 residues. Here the CDR3 reads CASSGHPGQGNQPQHF. The CDR3 bases are TGTGCCAGCAGTGGTCACCCGGGACAGGGAAATCAGCCCCAGCATTTT.

The chain employs TRBV7-9 and TRBJ1-2; 10 bases line up with TRBD1. V gave up 7 bases and J gave up 2 bases; unmatched junction bases: 4. The CDR3 runs 14 residues. Germline V gene data show CDR1 as SEHNR and CDR2 as FQNEAQ (reference sequence). As DNA, the CDR3 is TGTGCCAGCACCCCGACAGGGGGCAACTATGGCTACACCTTC. It is translated as CASTPTGGNYGYTF.

The CDR3 spells CASSLIGQGDQPQHF. The DNA for the CDR3 is TGTGCCAGCAGTTTGATCGGGCAGGGGGATCAGCCCCAGCATTTT. The rearrangement joins TRBV28 to TRBJ1-5, with 7 bases lining up with TRBD1. V gave up 3 bases and J gave up 5 bases; unmatched junction bases: 7. The germline gives CDR1 MDHEN, CDR2 SYDVKM. The CDR3 covers 15 residues.

The V gene is TRBV19, the J gene TRBJ1-4, with a possible D match to TRBD1 (6 bases). V was trimmed by 6 bases and J by 8 bases, leaving 22 bases between them. Germline V CDR1 and CDR2: LNHDA, SQIVND (reference sequence). This CDR3 has 16 residues. CDR3 amino acids: CASSPGGAPEVEKLFF. CDR3 nucleotide sequence: TGTGCCAGTAGCCCCGGGGGGGCGCCGGAAGTGGAAAAACTGTTTTTT.

This clone was found once. This chain links TRBV5-1 with TRBJ1-4; 7 positions match TRBD1. The CDR3 is 17 residues long. Germline V gene data show CDR1 as SGHRS and CDR2 as YFSETQ. The ends lost 5 bases at V and 7 bases at J; junction bases unmatched: 17. CDR3 protein: CASSYEPPDRFGEKLFF. CDR3 coding DNA: TGCGCCAGCAGTTACGAACCCCCGGACAGGTTTGGTGAAAAACTGTTTTTT. Full variable domain (outside the CDR3, taken from reference TRBV5-1 and TRBJ1-4): KAGVTQTPRYLIKTRGQQVTLSCSPISGHRSVSWYQQTPGQGLQFLFEYFSETQRNKGNFPGRFSGRQFSNSRSEMNVSTLELGDSALYLCASSYEPPDRFGEKLFFGSGTQLSVL.

V and J are TRBV5-8 and TRBJ2-7, with 7 bases lining up with TRBD1. The length of the CDR3 is 12 residues. V shed 3 bases, J shed 11 bases, and the junction held 8 bases outside the gene matches. Germline V gene data show CDR1 as SGHTS and CDR2 as YDEGEE. CDR3 sequence (DNA): TGTGCCAGCAGCTCCCCGGGACAGAGAAAGTACTTC. It translates to CASSSPGQRKYF. Full variable domain (remainder filled in from reference TRBV5-8 and TRBJ2-7): EAGVTQSPTHLIKTRGQQATLRCSPISGHTSVYWYQQALGLGLQFLLWYDEGEERNRGNFPPRFSGRQFPNYSSELNVNALELEDSALYLCASSSPGQRKYFGPGTRLTVT.